This entry features one T cell receptor (beta chain) sequence. This sample stems from a study of OX40 agonist ivuxolimab in advanced cancers. Trimming took 4 bases from V and 7 from J, leaving 13 bases between them. The CDR3 contains 14 residues. CDR1 SGHAT and CDR2 FQNNGV come from the germline V gene. Clones were read by immunoSEQ multiplex PCR, and TCRdb kept only the in-frame ones, dropping some. Among 80,000 to 100,000 clones, around 90% were seen once, and the ten largest hold 0.4% to 0.65%. The source material was CD4+ or CD8+ T cells sorted from blood, sampled in a trial of the OX40 agonist ivuxolimab. The receptor was isolated from an adult with an advanced solid tumor such as melanoma, head and neck, liver or kidney cancer. The chain uses TRBV11-2 and TRBJ1-4; TRBD1 might be the D (6 bases). CDR3 residues: CASSYGGAGEKLFF. In DNA form, the CDR3 reads TGTGCCAGCAGCTACGGGGGCGCAGGTGAAAAACTGTTTTTT.